Following are 12 T cell receptor beta chains from one sample sequenced in a study of technical replicates of blood from a handful of donors (dated by TCRdb to 2016 to 2017). Library preparation was by the immunoSEQ multiplex PCR assay. Entries here come from immuneACCESS through TCRdb and include only in-frame sequences with V and J called. Some clones fail to appear in such tables; in the studies checked, an unresolved V gene covers under half of the shortfall, and the cause of the remainder is unknown. Here the sample has around 30,000 clones; around 90% occur a single time. 4.1% of the sample goes to the ten largest clones. Input material: PBMCs. These receptors were taken from a human donor in good health. Some clones in this sample may be carry-over from other donors' samples.

The rearrangement joins TRBV7-2 to TRBJ2-7, with 7 bases fitting TRBD1. Germline CDR1 SGHTA, CDR2 FQGNSA. This CDR3 comprises 16 residues. The V segment lost 4 bases and the J segment 6 bases; nucleotides outside the gene matches: 15. The CDR3: CASSYNPGQRSGEQYF. The CDR3 DNA is TGTGCCAGCAGCTACAACCCGGGACAGAGGAGTGGCGAGCAGTACTTC. The whole variable domain, filled in from reference TRBV7-2 and TRBJ2-7, reads GAGVSQSPSNKVTEKGKDVELRCDPISGHTALYWYRQSLGQGLEFLIYFQGNSAPDKSGLPSDRFSAERTGGSVSTLTIQRTQQEDSAVYLCASSYNPGQRSGEQYFGPGTRLTVT.

The chain has TRBV11-2 and TRBJ2-1; D is undetermined. Looked up from germline, CDR1 is SGHAT and CDR2 is FQNNGV. V was trimmed by 3 bases and J by 0 bases, leaving 9 bases between them. The CDR3 is 15 amino acids. The CDR3 DNA follows: TGTGCCAGCAGCTTGAGCGCGAGCTCCTACAATGAGCAGTTCTTC. Encoded protein: CASSLSASSYNEQFF.

The J gene is TRBJ1-3, the V gene TRBV4-1; 8 bases fit TRBD1. With 1 base clipped from V and 5 bases from J, the junction kept 4 bases outside the gene matches. CDR1 is MGHRA and CDR2 is YSYEKL in the germline V gene. This CDR3 is built from 15 residues. CDR3 sequence (DNA): TGCGCCAGCAGCCAAGCAAGGACAGGGCGAAACACCATATATTTT. It yields the protein CASSQARTGRNTIYF.

This chain uses TRBV18 with TRBJ1-6; a weak D match, TRBD1 (5 bases). Trimming stripped 3 bases from V and 5 bases from J, with 8 bases between. CDR1 and CDR2 from the germline V gene are KGHSH and LQKENI. This CDR3 comprises 14 residues. The CDR3 DNA reads as TGTGCCAGCTCACCGCGGGGGGATAATTCACCCCTCCACTTT. It specifies CASSPRGDNSPLHF.

The chain joins TRBV29-1 to TRBJ2-7, with 9 positions matching TRBD2. This CDR3 region has 14 residues. The germline gives CDR1 SQVTM, CDR2 ANQGSEA. J was trimmed by 4 bases and V by 5 bases; bases with no gene match: 9. The CDR3 is CSVLSGRRGYEQYF. CDR3 DNA: TGCAGCGTTCTAAGCGGGAGGAGGGGATACGAGCAGTACTTC.

V gene TRBV30 combines with J gene TRBJ1-5; D is possibly TRBD1 (6 bases). Germline CDR1 GTSNPN, CDR2 SVGIG (reference sequence). The CDR3 spans 14 residues. V dropped 2 bases and J dropped 6 bases, with 14 bases sitting between them. The CDR3 DNA sequence: TGTGCCTGGAGTCGGGAACAGGGCGGTCAGCCCCAGCATTTT. Translation: CAWSREQGGQPQHF.

The chain combines TRBV4-1 with TRBJ2-1; TRBD1 agrees at 10 bases. CDR3 length equals 15 residues. V shed 5 bases, J shed 6 bases, and the junction held 7 bases outside the gene matches. The V gene's germline CDR1 is MGHRA and CDR2 YSYEKL. CDR3 region: CASSNPGQGSNEQFF. In DNA form, the CDR3 reads TGCGCCAGCAGCAATCCGGGACAGGGGTCCAATGAGCAGTTCTTC.

J is TRBJ1-2 and V is TRBV6-5, with D perhaps TRBD1 (5 bases). The length of the CDR3 is 15 residues. V dropped 2 bases and J dropped 5 bases, with 15 bases sitting between them. Germline values: CDR1 MNHEY, CDR2 SVGAGI. This CDR3 is CASSYAETGVYGYTF. As DNA, the CDR3 is TGTGCCAGCAGTTACGCGGAGACGGGGGTTTATGGCTACACCTTC.

The rearrangement uses TRBV7-8 and TRBJ2-7; possibly TRBD2 for D (5 bases). The CDR3 has 12 amino acids. V shed 6 bases and J shed 4 bases, with 10 bases lying between them. Germline V CDR1 and CDR2: SGHVS, FQNEAQ. DNA for the CDR3: TGTGCCAGCAGAGGCGGAGGTTACGAGCAGTACTTC. Protein sequence: CASRGGGYEQYF.

The chain couples TRBV10-3 to TRBJ1-1, with D unresolved. CDR1 is ENHRY, CDR2 SYGVKD, per germline. Between the trimmed V and J ends, which lost 5 bases and 0 bases, there was a span of 7 bases. This CDR3 has 13 residues. The CDR3 sequence: CAISIQLNTEAFF. DNA of the CDR3: TGTGCCATCAGTATACAGCTGAACACTGAAGCTTTCTTT.

This clone has only one observation. The chain links TRBV9 to TRBJ2-5; TRBD1 aligns across 7 bases. Germline V gene data show CDR1 as SGDLS and CDR2 as YYNGEE. Trimming removed 1 base from V and 4 bases from J; junction bases left unmatched: 4. This CDR3 has 14 amino acids. CDR3 sequence reads: CASSVTGDGETQYF. The CDR3 bases are TGTGCCAGCAGCGTAACAGGGGATGGAGAGACCCAGTACTTC.

The chain joins TRBV4-1 to TRBJ1-5; D unclear. The CDR3 loop spans 16 amino acids. Germline loops: CDR1 MGHRA, CDR2 YSYEKL. V was trimmed by 0 bases and J by 6 bases, leaving 15 bases between them. CDR3 sequence reads: CASSQEIGQVGQPQHF. The CDR3 nucleotides read TGCGCCAGCAGCCAAGAAATAGGTCAGGTAGGTCAGCCCCAGCATTTT.